This entry is about one T cell receptor (beta chain). The data were taken from a study of blood T cell repertoires in COVID-19. The wider study: Acute and convalescent COVID-19 samples came from the United States, Italy and Spain. In each case, the material was cDNA or gDNA derived from T cells, B-cell-depleted T cells, or PBMCs.

CDR3 length: 16 amino acids. CDR1 MGHDK and CDR2 SYGVNS come from the germline V gene. V gave up 6 bases and J gave up 1 base, with 13 bases separating them. In the authors' workflow: Reference gene primer amplification gave nucleated cell count estimates. Measured with immunoSEQ multiplex PCR; TCRdb has only the in-frame clones, and not every one. That table supplies the V and J calls and clone size; D and trimming were determined from the DNA. The sample lists some 460,000 clones; roughly 91% were seen once. The specimen sequenced was peripheral blood. The genes are TRBV25-1 and TRBJ2-6; TRBD2 might be the D (6 bases). This clonotype originated in a woman aged 25 to 39 with acute or convalescent COVID-19. The CDR3 DNA reads TGTGCCAGCAGACCGCCGGGGGTTTCTGGGGCCAACGTCCTGACTTTC. Its protein is CASRPPGVSGANVLTF.